The clone carrying this TCR beta chain was observed a handful of times. TCRdb itself ran the 5' RACE reads through MiXCR, one entry per CDR3 protein. Of about 520,000 distinct CDR3 sequences listed, less than 25% are singletons. The data were obtained in a study of identical twins. The CDR3 length is 15 residues. Per the germline V gene, CDR1 is SGHRS and CDR2 is YFSETQ. Germline trimming cut 4 bases from V and 7 bases from J; bases unmatched to any gene: 8. The same data also contributed to another study, on T cells expressing NK-cell markers.

This sequence originates from a woman aged 18-29 years in good health. V and J are TRBV5-1 and TRBJ2-1; 10 bases line up with TRBD1. The sequencing sample was made of CD4+ T cells sorted from blood. The CDR3 here is CASSLLGTGVNEQFF. The CDR3, as DNA: TGCGCCAGCAGCCTCTTGGGGACAGGGGTGAATGAGCAGTTCTTC.